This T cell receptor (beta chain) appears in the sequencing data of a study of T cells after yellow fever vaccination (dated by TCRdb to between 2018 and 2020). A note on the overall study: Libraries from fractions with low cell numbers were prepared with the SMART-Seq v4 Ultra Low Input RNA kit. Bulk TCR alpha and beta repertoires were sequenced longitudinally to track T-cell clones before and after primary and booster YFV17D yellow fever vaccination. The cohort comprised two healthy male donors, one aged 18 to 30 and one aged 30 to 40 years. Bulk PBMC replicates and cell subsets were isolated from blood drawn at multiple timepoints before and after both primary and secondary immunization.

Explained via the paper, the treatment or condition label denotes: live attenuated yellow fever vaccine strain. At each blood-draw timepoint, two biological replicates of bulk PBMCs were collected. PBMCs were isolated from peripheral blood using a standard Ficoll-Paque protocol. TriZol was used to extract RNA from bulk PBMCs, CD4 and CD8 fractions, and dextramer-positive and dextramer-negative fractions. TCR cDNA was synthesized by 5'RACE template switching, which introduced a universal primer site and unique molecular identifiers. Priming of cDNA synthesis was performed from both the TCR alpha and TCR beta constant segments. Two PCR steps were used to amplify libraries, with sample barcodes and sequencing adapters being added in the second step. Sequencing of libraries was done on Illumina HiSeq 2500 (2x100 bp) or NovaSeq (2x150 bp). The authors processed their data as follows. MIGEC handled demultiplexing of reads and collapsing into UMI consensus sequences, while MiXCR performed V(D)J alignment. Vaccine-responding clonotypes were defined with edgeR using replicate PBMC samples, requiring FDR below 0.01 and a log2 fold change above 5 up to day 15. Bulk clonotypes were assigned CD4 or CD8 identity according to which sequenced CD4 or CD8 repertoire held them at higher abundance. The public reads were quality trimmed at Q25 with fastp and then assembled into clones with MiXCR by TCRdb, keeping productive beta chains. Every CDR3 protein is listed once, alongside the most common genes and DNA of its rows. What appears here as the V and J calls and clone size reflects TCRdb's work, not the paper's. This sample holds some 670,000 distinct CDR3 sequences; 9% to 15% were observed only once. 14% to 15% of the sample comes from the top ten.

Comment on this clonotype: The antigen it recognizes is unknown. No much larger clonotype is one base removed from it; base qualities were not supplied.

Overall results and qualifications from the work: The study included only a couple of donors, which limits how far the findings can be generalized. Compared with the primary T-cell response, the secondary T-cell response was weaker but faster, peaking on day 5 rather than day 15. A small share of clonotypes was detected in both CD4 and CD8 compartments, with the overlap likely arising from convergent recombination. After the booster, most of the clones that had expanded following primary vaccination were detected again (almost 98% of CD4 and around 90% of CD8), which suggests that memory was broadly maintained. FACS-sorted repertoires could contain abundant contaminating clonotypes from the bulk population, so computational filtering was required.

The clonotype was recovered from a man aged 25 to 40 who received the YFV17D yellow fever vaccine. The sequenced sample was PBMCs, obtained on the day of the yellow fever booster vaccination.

The DNA sequence follows: TGTGCCAGCAGTCCCGGGCGGAATTCACCCCTCCACTTT. Protein translation: CASSPGRNSPLHF. Recombination connected TRBV5-5 to TRBJ1-6; no confident D gene assignment can be made. The CDR3 runs 13 residues from the cysteine to the phenylalanine. The read is trimmed to its CDR3 DNA, 39 bases read in frame from base 1. V and J are truncated by 5 bases and 7 bases respectively, leaving an intervening sequence of 10 bases. Taken from the germline V gene (reference sequence), the CDR1 and CDR2 loops are SGHKS and YYEKEE.